This T cell receptor (beta chain) was obtained from a study of T cell repertoires in cytomegalovirus infection. Study context: Both a matching HLA type and CMV infection were indicated by public TCR beta signatures. Findings and limits, study-wide: Totalled public TCR beta family frequency picked out people who carried CMV plus the relevant HLA. HLA-C-restricted CMV-specific TCR beta clonotypes prevailed in the ex vivo response.

This clonotype came up many times. Its antigen remains unidentified. This CDR3 has 18 residues. V shed 2 bases and J shed 5 bases, with 24 bases lying between them. TCRdb analysed the reads with MiXCR anew, one entry per CDR3 protein. The sample includes a few hundred thousand distinct CDR3 sequences, roughly 10% of them seen just once. The chain links TRBV12-3 or TRBV12-4 to TRBJ1-1; unclear D gene. The clonotype comes from a human donor in good health (CMV status not recorded). Some clones in this sample may be carry-over from other donors' samples. The sample comprised PBMCs. CDR3 region: CASSLNRLPFVMGTEAFF. DNA of the CDR3: TGTGCCAGCAGTTTAAACAGACTCCCTTTCGTGATGGGGACTGAAGCTTTCTTT.